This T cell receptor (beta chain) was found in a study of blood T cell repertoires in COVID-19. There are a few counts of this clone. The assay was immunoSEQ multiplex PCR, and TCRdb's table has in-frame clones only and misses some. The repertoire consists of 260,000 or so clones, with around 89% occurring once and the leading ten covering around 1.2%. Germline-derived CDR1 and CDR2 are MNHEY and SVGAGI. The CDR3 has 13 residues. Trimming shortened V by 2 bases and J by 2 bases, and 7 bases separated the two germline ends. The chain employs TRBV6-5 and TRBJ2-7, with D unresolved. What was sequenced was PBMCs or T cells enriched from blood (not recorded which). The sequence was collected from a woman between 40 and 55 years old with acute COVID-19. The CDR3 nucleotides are TGTGCCAGCAGTTACGGCATCCCCTACGAGCAGTACGTC. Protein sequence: CASSYGIPYEQYV.